The rows below give T cell receptor beta chains drawn from one sample of a study of blood T cell repertoires in COVID-19. TCRdb's copy holds only in-frame clones and misses some; the assay was immunoSEQ multiplex PCR. The data show some 150,000 clones, roughly 88% seen once. The sequenced material came from peripheral blood. These receptors were taken from a man in his 60s who had recovered from COVID-19. The CDR3 runs from the conserved cysteine through the conserved F or W. D genes are given only for firm matches. Some rows have no size entry. The others give once, few or many, or a class for an expanded clone.

.	.	TRBV6-2/TRBV6-3	TRBJ2-2	CASSSGDTIRNTGELFF	TGTGCCAGCAGTTCTGGGGACACAATCAGGAACACCGGGGAGCTGTTTTTT
TRBD2	.	TRBV5-1	TRBJ2-3	CASSLARLAGGLDTQYF	TGCGCCAGCAGCTTGGCCAGGCTAGCGGGGGGGCTAGATACGCAGTATTTT
.	.	TRBV2	TRBJ2-7	CASMEDEQYF	TGTGCCAGCATGGAGGACGAGCAGTACTTC
.	.	TRBV12-3/TRBV12-4	TRBJ2-7	CASSFNREQYF	TGTGCCAGCAGTTTTAATCGCGAGCAGTACTTC
.	.	TRBV25-1	TRBJ1-1	CASSGHQKNTEAFF	TGTGCCAGCTCGGGACACCAAAAGAACACTGAAGCTTTCTTT
.	.	TRBV18	TRBJ1-2	CASSPREAGGYTF	TGTGCCAGCTCACCACGAGAAGCGGGTGGCTACACCTTC
.	.	TRBV18	TRBJ1-3	CASSPKRDSGNTIYF	TGTGCCAGCTCACCAAAGAGAGACTCTGGAAACACCATATATTTT
TRBD1	few	TRBV7-8	TRBJ2-1	CASSPDRAIDYNEQFF	TGTGCCAGCAGCCCGGACAGGGCCATCGACTACAATGAGCAGTTCTTC
.	.	TRBV6-5	TRBJ1-5	CASSYQGLQHF	TGTGCCAGCAGTTACCAGGGGCTCCAGCATTTT
.	.	TRBV6-6	TRBJ1-5	CASSYSLGGGNQPQHF	TGTGCCAGCAGTTACAGCCTAGGGGGAGGCAATCAGCCCCAGCATTTT
.	.	TRBV7-7	TRBJ2-3	CASSLGGHETDTQYF	TGTGCTAGCAGCCTCGGCGGGCATGAGACAGATACGCAGTATTTT
.	.	TRBV7-2	TRBJ1-2	CASSLGGGANYGYTF	TGTGCCAGCAGCTTAGGGGGGGGAGCTAACTATGGCTACACCTTC
TRBD2	once	TRBV29-1	TRBJ2-1	CSVEDFGTSGGTLYNEQFF	TGCAGCGTTGAAGATTTCGGCACTAGCGGGGGGACTCTTTACAATGAGCAGTTCTTC
TRBD2	.	TRBV6-4	TRBJ2-1	CASSPIWTSGGNEQFF	TGTGCCAGCAGCCCCATCTGGACTAGCGGGGGGAATGAGCAGTTCTTC
.	once	TRBV4-3	TRBJ2-3	CASSQGLTVSTDTQYF	TGCGCCAGCAGCCAAGGATTAACGGTTAGCACAGATACGCAGTATTTT
.	.	TRBV11-2	TRBJ2-6	CASSLRGSGANVLTF	TGTGCCAGCAGCTTAAGGGGCTCTGGGGCCAACGTCCTGACTTTC
TRBD1	.	TRBV6-5	TRBJ1-4	CASSPGTAYEKLFF	TGTGCCAGCAGTCCGGGGACAGCTTATGAAAAACTGTTTTTT
.	.	TRBV4-3	TRBJ1-1	CASSPSRSWRSTEAFF	TGCGCCAGCAGCCCCTCTCGGTCCTGGAGGAGTACAGAAGCTTTCTTT
TRBD2	.	TRBV29-1	TRBJ2-3	CSVEGLAGGAGTDTQYF	TGCAGCGTTGAGGGACTAGCGGGGGGCGCGGGCACAGATACGCAGTATTTT
TRBD1	.	TRBV9	TRBJ2-3	CASSVVQGGTGTQYF	TGTGCCAGCAGCGTAGTTCAAGGGGGCACGGGTACGCAGTATTTT
TRBD1	.	TRBV5-1	TRBJ1-4	CASSLDTGGEKLFF	TGCGCCAGCAGCTTAGATACAGGGGGAGAAAAACTGTTTTTT
TRBD2	.	TRBV3-1/TRBV3-2	TRBJ2-5	CASSPRGLAGGRETQYF	TGTGCCAGCAGCCCCCGGGGACTAGCGGGGGGGCGAGAGACCCAGTACTTC